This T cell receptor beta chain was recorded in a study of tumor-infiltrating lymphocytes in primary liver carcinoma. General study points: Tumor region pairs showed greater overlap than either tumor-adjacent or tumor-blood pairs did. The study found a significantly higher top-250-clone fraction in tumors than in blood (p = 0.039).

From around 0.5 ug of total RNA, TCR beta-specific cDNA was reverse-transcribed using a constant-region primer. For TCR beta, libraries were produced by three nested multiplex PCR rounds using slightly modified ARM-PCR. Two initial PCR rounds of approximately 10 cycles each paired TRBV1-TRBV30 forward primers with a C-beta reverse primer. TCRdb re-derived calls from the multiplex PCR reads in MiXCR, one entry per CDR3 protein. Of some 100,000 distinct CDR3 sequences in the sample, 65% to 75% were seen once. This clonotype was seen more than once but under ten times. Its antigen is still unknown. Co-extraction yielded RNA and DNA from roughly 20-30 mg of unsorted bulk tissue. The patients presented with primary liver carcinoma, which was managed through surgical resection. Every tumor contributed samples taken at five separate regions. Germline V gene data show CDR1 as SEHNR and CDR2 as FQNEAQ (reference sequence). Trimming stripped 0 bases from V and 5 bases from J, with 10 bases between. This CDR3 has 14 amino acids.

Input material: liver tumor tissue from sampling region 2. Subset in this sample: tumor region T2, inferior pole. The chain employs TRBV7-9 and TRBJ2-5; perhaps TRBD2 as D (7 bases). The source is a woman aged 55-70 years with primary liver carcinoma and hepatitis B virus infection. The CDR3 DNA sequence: TGTGCCAGCAGCTTAGCGCGGGGGCTCGAGACCCAGTACTTC. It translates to CASSLARGLETQYF.